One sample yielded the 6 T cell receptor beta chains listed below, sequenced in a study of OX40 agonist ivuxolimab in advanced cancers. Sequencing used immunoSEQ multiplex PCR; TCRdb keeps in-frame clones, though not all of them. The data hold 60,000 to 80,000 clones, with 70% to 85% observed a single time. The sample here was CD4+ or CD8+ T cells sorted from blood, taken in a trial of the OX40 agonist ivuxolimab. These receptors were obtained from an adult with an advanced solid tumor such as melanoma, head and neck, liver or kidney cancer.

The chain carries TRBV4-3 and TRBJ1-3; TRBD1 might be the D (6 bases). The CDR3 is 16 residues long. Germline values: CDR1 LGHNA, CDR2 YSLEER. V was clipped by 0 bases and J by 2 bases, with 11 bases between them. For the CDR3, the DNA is TGCGCCAGCAGCCAAGAAACAGGGAGCGCTGGAAACACCATATATTTT. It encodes CASSQETGSAGNTIYF.

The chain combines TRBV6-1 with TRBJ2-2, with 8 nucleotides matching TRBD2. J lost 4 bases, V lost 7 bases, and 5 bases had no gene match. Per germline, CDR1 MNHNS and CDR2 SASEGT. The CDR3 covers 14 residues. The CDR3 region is CASNTGGPTGELFF. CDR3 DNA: TGTGCCAGCAACACGGGGGGGCCCACCGGGGAGCTGTTTTTT.

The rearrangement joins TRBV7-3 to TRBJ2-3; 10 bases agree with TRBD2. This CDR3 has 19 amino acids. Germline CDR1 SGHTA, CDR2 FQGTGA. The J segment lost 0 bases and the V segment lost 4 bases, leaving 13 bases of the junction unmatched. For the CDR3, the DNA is TGTGCCAGCAGCTCCCCGGCGCGCGTTAGCGGGGGGAGCACAGATACGCAGTATTTT. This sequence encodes CASSSPARVSGGSTDTQYF.

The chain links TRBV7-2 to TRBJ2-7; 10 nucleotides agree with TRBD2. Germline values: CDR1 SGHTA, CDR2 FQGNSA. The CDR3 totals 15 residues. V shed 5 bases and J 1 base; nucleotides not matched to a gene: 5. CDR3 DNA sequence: TGTGCCAGCAGCATCCTAGCGGGGGTTTCCTACGAGCAGTACTTC. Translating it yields CASSILAGVSYEQYF. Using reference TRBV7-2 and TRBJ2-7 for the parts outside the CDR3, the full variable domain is GAGVSQSPSNKVTEKGKDVELRCDPISGHTALYWYRQSLGQGLEFLIYFQGNSAPDKSGLPSDRFSAERTGGSVSTLTIQRTQQEDSAVYLCASSILAGVSYEQYFGPGTRLTVT.

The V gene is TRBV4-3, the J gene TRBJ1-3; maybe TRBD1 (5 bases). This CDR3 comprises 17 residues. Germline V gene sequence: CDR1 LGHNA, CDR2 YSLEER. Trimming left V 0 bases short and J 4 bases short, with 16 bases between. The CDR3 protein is CASSQDPSRTRGNTIYF. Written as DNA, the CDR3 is TGCGCCAGCAGCCAAGATCCCTCGAGGACAAGGGGAAACACCATATATTTT.

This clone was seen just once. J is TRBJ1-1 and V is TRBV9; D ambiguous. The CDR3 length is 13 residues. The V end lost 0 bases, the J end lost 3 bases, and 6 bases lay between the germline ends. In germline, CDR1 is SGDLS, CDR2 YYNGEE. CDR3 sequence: CASSVAQDTEAFF. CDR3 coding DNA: TGTGCCAGCAGCGTAGCTCAGGACACTGAAGCTTTCTTT.